This T cell receptor beta chain was obtained from a study of blood T cells in healthy people across ages. Study summary: Template switching captured about one barcoded beta molecule per two T cells. Whole-study findings and limits: Considered underestimates were the diversity estimates obtained from one million T cells. Roughly linear age-related decline in beta diversity appeared, significant by age approximately 41.

J was trimmed by 6 bases and V by 6 bases; bases with no gene match: 13. This CDR3 comprises 15 residues. Looked up from germline, CDR1 is SGHRS and CDR2 is YFSETQ. This clonotype was recorded a few times. Its antigen is unknown. A second PCR of about 7 to 12 cycles used a sample-barcoded 5' primer and a J-beta primer mix. MiXCR, applied by TCRdb to the 5' RACE reads, yields one record per CDR3 protein. The data contain about 720,000 distinct CDR3 sequences, 25% of them singletons. This sample was also put to use in a study of T cells of mothers and their children. That report adds: Thymic selection shapes TCR recombination output in related pairs, and it does so similarly in unrelated pairs.

The clonotype originates from a boy between 5 and 17 years old in good health. The chain is built from TRBV5-1 and TRBJ2-5; 8 nucleotides agree with TRBD1. Sequenced sample: blood. For the CDR3, the DNA is TGCGCCAGCATGAAGGACAGGGACCTTGGGAAGACCCAGTACTTC. Translation: CASMKDRDLGKTQYF.